The clone carrying this T cell receptor beta chain has a handful of counts. Its antigen is as yet unknown. This sample stems from a study of T cells in Graves' hyperthyroidism and ophthalmopathy. Hyperthyroidism had been newly diagnosed in patients aged 18 to 65, and its duration was under 2 months. Uncontrolled infection, other autoimmune disease, pregnancy and lactation each barred patients from inclusion. The diagnoses drew upon clinical symptoms, serum thyroxine and TRAb, thyroid ultrasound and orbital computed tomography. V was shortened by 6 bases and J by 3 bases, with 17 bases between the two germline ends. Germline CDR1 reads LGHDT; CDR2 reads YNNKEL (reference sequence). The CDR3 length is 15 residues. Study-wide points: Blood also held most thyroid clonotypes expanded beyond 0.001.

Template material for amplifying TCR beta CDR3 regions consisted of RNA transcripts. First-round RT-PCR with HTBI primers amplified the TCR CDR3 region. Each CDR3 protein gets one entry after TCRdb re-called the multiplex PCR reads with MiXCR. Among 250,000 to 350,000 distinct CDR3 sequences listed, around a sixth were seen once. The sample consisted of blood. The sequence derives from a man under 40 with Graves' hyperthyroidism. The J gene is TRBJ2-5, the V gene TRBV3-1; D is possibly TRBD1 (5 bases). CDR3 residues: CASSESGRAKETQYF. The CDR3 bases are TGTGCCAGCAGTGAGTCGGGCAGGGCTAAAGAGACCCAGTACTTC.